Sequencing of this T cell receptor beta chain was carried out in a study of blood T cell repertoires in COVID-19. Study-level information: PBMCs, B-cell-depleted T cells, or T cells provided the cDNA or gDNA that made up the material.

In the original processing: Scientists estimated how many nucleated cells there were by amplifying reference gene primers. Measured with immunoSEQ multiplex PCR; TCRdb has only the in-frame clones, and not every one. That table supplies the V and J calls and clone size; D and trimming were determined from the DNA. The repertoire holds over 200,000 clones, with nearly 90% as singletons. Germline lookup yields CDR1 SGHAT and CDR2 FQNNGV. CDR3 size: 15 residues. The junction had 8 bases not matched to a gene; V was cut back by 5 bases and J by 5 bases. Enrolled through a virtual design, the participants were between 18 and 89 years of age and came from approximately 25 US areas. Two negative PCRs, clearance, or symptom resolution had been documented for recovered Cohort 3 donors.

Sequencing input: PBMCs or T cells enriched from blood (not recorded which). The clonotype was recovered from a man between 25 and 39 years old who had recovered from COVID-19. The V gene is TRBV11-2, the J gene TRBJ1-1; 10 bases align to TRBD1. CDR3 DNA sequence: TGTGCCAGCAGCGTTGACAGGGGGCGATGGACTGAAGCTTTCTTT. This gives the protein CASSVDRGRWTEAFF.